This T cell receptor beta chain was obtained from a study of blood T cell repertoires in COVID-19. On the study more broadly: COVID-19 samples, acute and convalescent, were from the United States, Italy and Spain. The analysed material was cDNA or gDNA that came from T cells, B-cell-depleted T cells, or PBMCs.

Original processing methods: Amplification of reference gene primers provided the estimated nucleated cell counts. The protocol was immunoSEQ multiplex PCR, while the TCRdb copy is restricted to in-frame clones and leaves out a portion. V and J calls and clone size are given by that table; D and trimming were obtained from the DNA. The table records around 260,000 clones, more than 70% of them present only once. The CDR3 runs 14 residues. Germline-derived CDR1 and CDR2 are LNHDA and SQIVND (reference sequence). The V end was cut by 4 bases, the J end by 5 bases, with 14 bases between. The rearrangement uses TRBV19 and TRBJ2-5, with D possibly being TRBD1 (5 bases). The TCR sequence derives from a woman aged 45-59 years with acute or convalescent COVID-19. The source material was peripheral blood. The CDR3 sequence: CASSKKGFGETQYF. As DNA, the CDR3 is TGTGCCAGTAGTAAAAAGGGGTTTGGGGAGACCCAGTACTTC.